This record looks at one T cell receptor (beta chain) sequence and its context. Its antigen is not identified. Germline CDR1 SEHNR, CDR2 FQNEAQ (reference sequence). With 0 bases removed from V and 4 bases from J, the gap between germline ends came to 13 bases. The CDR3 contains 15 residues. Using immunoSEQ multiplex PCR, the repertoire was profiled, and TCRdb retains in-frame clones only, with some absent. The sample consists of over 400,000 clones, approximately 90% of them appearing once. This sample is drawn from a study of Ad26.COV2.S vaccination and SARS-CoV-2 variants. Sample treatment: 15 to 20 received Ad26.COV2.S at low or high dose, single or two shots; roughly 5 received placebo; per-sample allocation not given. Sampling was performed 63 days after the first vaccine or placebo injection. This adult donor, from Boston, was 18-55 years old. Study-wide results and limits: Total T cell responses may have been underestimated by the TCR breadth and depth analyses.

This specimen consisted of peripheral blood, obtained in a trial of Ad26.COV2.S vaccine versus placebo. The TCR originated in a person aged 18-60 years who received the Ad26.COV2.S COVID-19 vaccine or a placebo. The chain combines TRBV7-9 with TRBJ2-7, with unresolved D. CDR3 residues: CASSLADGPPYEQYF. In DNA, the CDR3 is TGTGCCAGCAGCTTAGCGGATGGGCCCCCGTACGAGCAGTACTTC. Drawing the rest from reference TRBV7-9 and TRBJ2-7, the complete variable domain is DTGVSQNPRHKITKRGQNVTFRCDPISEHNRLYWYRQTLGQGPEFLTYFQNEAQLEKSRLLSDRFSAERPKGSFSTLEIQRTEQGDSAMYLCASSLADGPPYEQYFGPGTRLTVT.